This T cell receptor beta chain emerged from a study of CD8+CD57+ T cells in acquired aplastic anemia. General study points: Patients had roughly 30 CD8+ CDR3 sequences in common with controls (the shared set).

Template material for TCR beta VDJ and CDR3 profiling consisted of genomic DNA. Each CDR3 protein gets one entry after TCRdb re-called the reads with MiXCR. This table has around 160,000 distinct CDR3 sequences, 40% to 55% appearing once. For this clonotype: The target antigen is unknown.

The patients chosen for sequencing had shown expansion of CD8+CD57+ cells (detected by flow cytometry). The receptor comes from a human donor with aplastic anemia. The sample consisted of sorted CD4+, CD8+, or CD8+CD57+ T cells (not recorded which) from PBMCs.

The CDR3 bases are TGTGCCAGTAGTACGACATTATCCTCAACTAATGAAAAACTGTTTTTT. Amino acids: CASSTTLSSTNEKLFF. This rearrangement joins TRBV19 to TRBJ1-4; D gene uncertain. From germline, CDR1 is LNHDA and CDR2 SQIVND (reference sequence). This CDR3 comprises 16 residues. Trimming stripped 4 bases from V and 0 bases from J, with 12 bases between.